This TCR beta chain originates from a study of regulatory dendritic cells for organ transplantation. Clones were read by immunoSEQ multiplex PCR, and TCRdb kept only the in-frame ones, dropping some. The sample holds fewer than 40,000 clones, just over 90% seen once. V was pared by 1 base and J by 4 bases, with 11 bases between. CDR3 length: 15 residues. Germline values: CDR1 MGHRA, CDR2 YSYEKL. The chain joins TRBV4-1 to TRBJ1-5; D is ambiguous. Sequencing input: naive CD8+ T cells from blood. Described subset: CD45RA+ naive T cells. This clonotype was obtained from a human donor in good health. CDR3 coding DNA: TGCGCCAGCAGCCAAGTAACACGTGGAAATCAGCCCCAGCATTTT. It yields the protein CASSQVTRGNQPQHF.